The 24 T cell receptor beta chains in this list originate from one sample, sequenced in a study of shared clonotypes between healthy human individuals. Sequenced by immunoSEQ multiplex PCR; TCRdb stores in-frame clones only, minus some. Seen here are around 1.5 million clones, 98% observed once, and the top ten hold roughly 0.45%. The sample consisted of naive CD4+ T cells sorted from blood. The subset denotes: CD45RA+ positively selected. These receptors were collected from a man aged 25 to 45 in good health.

The gene calls are TRBV20-1 and TRBJ2-2; D gene ambiguous. In germline, CDR1 is DFQATT, CDR2 SNEGSKA (reference sequence). The V end lost 4 bases, the J end lost 6 bases, and 6 bases lay between the germline ends. This CDR3 region has 11 residues. CDR3 DNA: TGCAGTGCTATGCCGGCCGGGGAGCTGTTTTTT. Residues: CSAMPAGELFF.

The chain is built from TRBV11-2 and TRBJ1-4; D unclear. The CDR3 length is 14 residues. Per germline, CDR1 SGHAT and CDR2 FQNNGV. Trimming cost V 7 bases and J 2 bases, with 11 bases left between them. The CDR3 DNA follows: TGTGCCAGCACGCCTCGATTGACTAATGAAAAACTGTTTTTT. It specifies CASTPRLTNEKLFF.

The rearrangement joins TRBV11-2 to TRBJ2-1; D remains ambiguous. The V end lost 0 bases, the J end lost 3 bases, and 6 bases lay between the germline ends. This CDR3 contains 14 residues. From germline, CDR1 is SGHAT and CDR2 FQNNGV. In nucleotides, the CDR3 is TGTGCCAGCAGCTTAGACCAGGACTACAATGAGCAGTTCTTC. Translated, it gives CASSLDQDYNEQFF. The full variable domain, its missing parts supplied by reference TRBV11-2 and TRBJ2-1, is EAGVAQSPRYKIIEKRQSVAFWCNPISGHATLYWYQQILGQGPKLLIQFQNNGVVDDSQLPKDRFSAERLKGVDSTLKIQPAKLEDSAVYLCASSLDQDYNEQFFGPGTRLTVL.

V is TRBV28 and J is TRBJ1-1, with D possibly being TRBD1 (5 bases). Germline CDR1 MDHEN, CDR2 SYDVKM. There are 12 residues in the CDR3. Deletions cut 6 bases from V and 10 bases from J, with 15 bases between. The CDR3: CASSAVGGAAFF. The CDR3 region has the DNA TGTGCCAGCAGCGCAGTTGGAGGGGCAGCTTTCTTT. The variable domain in full, completed from reference TRBV28 and TRBJ1-1, reads DVKVTQSSRYLVKRTGEKVFLECVQDMDHENMFWYRQDPGLGLRLIYFSYDVKMKEKGDIPEGYSVSREKKERFSLILESASTNQTSMYLCASSAVGGAAFFGQGTRLTVV.

V and J are TRBV5-5 and TRBJ2-2, with TRBD1 as a possible D gene (6 bases). V was cut by 4 bases and J by 5 bases, with 15 bases left in between. From germline, CDR1 is SGHKS and CDR2 YYEKEE (reference sequence). This CDR3 is 15 amino acids long. The chain's CDR3 is CASSLSGGQTGELFF. The CDR3 bases are TGTGCCAGCAGCCTCTCTGGGGGACAAACCGGGGAGCTGTTTTTT.

The chain carries TRBV5-6 and TRBJ2-7, with no clear D. V was trimmed by 0 bases and J by 4 bases, leaving 14 bases between them. The CDR3 is made up of 15 amino acids. Per the germline V gene, CDR1 is SGHDT and CDR2 is YYEEEE. The CDR3 reads CASSLGITFPYEQYF. Written as DNA, the CDR3 is TGTGCCAGCAGCTTGGGTATAACCTTCCCATACGAGCAGTACTTC.

The chain recombines TRBV11-2 with TRBJ2-5; 16 bases match TRBD2. Germline V CDR1 and CDR2: SGHAT, FQNNGV. The V and J ends lost 5 bases and 6 bases, in that order; junction bases with no gene match: 12. The length of the CDR3 is 18 residues. The CDR3, as DNA: TGTGCCAGCAGCGCCATCACCGGGACTAGCGGGAGGGCCCAGACCCAGTACTTC. As protein: CASSAITGTSGRAQTQYF.

This chain links TRBV30 with TRBJ2-3; D gene uncertain. Germline CDR1 reads GTSNPN; CDR2 reads SVGIG (reference sequence). V was cut by 0 bases and J by 1 base, with 11 bases left in between. There are 15 residues in the CDR3. For the CDR3, the DNA is TGTGCCTGGAGTGTTAATACCCCCGGCACAGATACGCAGTATTTT. It codes for CAWSVNTPGTDTQYF. Full variable domain (outside the CDR3, taken from reference TRBV30 and TRBJ2-3): SQTIHQWPATLVQPVGSPLSLECTVEGTSNPNLYWYRQAAGRGLQLLFYSVGIGQISSEVPQNLSASRPQDRQFILSSKKLLLSDSGFYLCAWSVNTPGTDTQYFGPGTRLTVL.

This chain joins TRBV7-9 and TRBJ2-3; either TRBD1 or TRBD2 may supply D (5 bases each). This CDR3 has 11 residues. Trimming took 5 bases from V and 11 from J, leaving 11 bases between them. The germline V gene has CDR1 SEHNR and CDR2 FQNEAQ (reference sequence). This chain's CDR3 is CASSLRGEQYF. CDR3 nucleotides: TGTGCCAGCAGCCTCCGGGGCGAGCAGTATTTT. Using reference TRBV7-9 and TRBJ2-3 for the parts outside the CDR3, the full variable domain is DTGVSQNPRHKITKRGQNVTFRCDPISEHNRLYWYRQTLGQGPEFLTYFQNEAQLEKSRLLSDRFSAERPKGSFSTLEIQRTEQGDSAMYLCASSLRGEQYFGPGTRLTVL.

Notes on this clone: This CDR3 is also generated by other DNA sequences in the sample. The chain joins TRBV6-1 to TRBJ1-2; 7 nucleotides align to TRBD1. The CDR3 extends over 13 amino acids. V shed 6 bases, J shed 5 bases, and the junction held 6 bases outside the gene matches. Germline CDR1 reads MNHNS; CDR2 reads SASEGT. The CDR3 DNA is TGTGCCAGCAGCCGTGACAGGGTTTATGGCTACACCTTC. Encoded protein: CASSRDRVYGYTF.

CDR3 sequence: CASRLSGRGEQYF. The CDR3, as DNA: TGTGCCAGCAGATTGAGCGGGAGGGGAGAGCAGTACTTC. V is TRBV6-5 and J is TRBJ2-7, with TRBD2 identical over 10 bases. V gave up 6 bases and J gave up 7 bases; unmatched junction bases: 6. CDR1 and CDR2 from the germline V gene are MNHEY and SVGAGI. The CDR3 covers 13 residues.

The CDR3, as DNA: TGCGCCAGCAGCTTGGCCGGCGTCCCCGATTCCACCGGGGAGCTGTTTTTT. This encodes CASSLAGVPDSTGELFF. The chain carries TRBV5-1 and TRBJ2-2; D gene unclear. Germline V CDR1 and CDR2: SGHRS, YFSETQ. With 0 bases removed from V and 4 bases from J, the gap between germline ends came to 16 bases. This CDR3 has 17 amino acids. Full variable domain (rest looked up from reference TRBV5-1 and TRBJ2-2): KAGVTQTPRYLIKTRGQQVTLSCSPISGHRSVSWYQQTPGQGLQFLFEYFSETQRNKGNFPGRFSGRQFSNSRSEMNVSTLELGDSALYLCASSLAGVPDSTGELFFGEGSRLTVL.

The chain is built from TRBV2 and TRBJ2-1; D gene ambiguous. Germline lookup yields CDR1 SNHLY and CDR2 FYNNEI. The length of the CDR3 is 13 residues. The V and J ends lost 6 bases and 4 bases respectively, with 10 bases between them. CDR3 DNA: TGTGCCAGCAGGGATGACTCTTACAATGAGCAGTTCTTC. This gives the protein CASRDDSYNEQFF.

V gene TRBV13 combines with J gene TRBJ2-3, with D perhaps being TRBD1 or TRBD2 (5 bases each). The CDR3 has 15 residues. Germline V gene sequence: CDR1 PRHDT, CDR2 FYEKMQ (reference sequence). V shed 3 bases and J shed 1 base, with 11 bases lying between them. The CDR3 nucleotides are TGTGCCAGCAGCTTTGGGGGAGTGGGCACAGATACGCAGTATTTT. Protein product: CASSFGGVGTDTQYF.

The V call is TRBV11-2, the J call TRBJ2-3, with 9 bases lining up with TRBD2. V was clipped by 5 bases and J by 1 base; unmatched bases: 7. CDR3 length: 16 amino acids. The germline CDR1 and CDR2 sequences are SGHAT and FQNNGV. The CDR3 sequence is CASSIRIAGGTDTQYF. DNA of the CDR3: TGTGCCAGCAGCATCAGAATAGCGGGGGGCACAGATACGCAGTATTTT.

This rearrangement joins TRBV30 to TRBJ2-3; possibly TRBD2 for D (6 bases). Germline CDR1 reads GTSNPN; CDR2 reads SVGIG (reference sequence). V dropped 0 bases and J dropped 2 bases, with 12 bases sitting between them. The CDR3 has 15 residues. CDR3 loop: CAWSVLAWYTDTQYF. The CDR3 nucleotides are TGTGCCTGGAGTGTACTAGCCTGGTACACAGATACGCAGTATTTT.

The gene calls are TRBV27 and TRBJ2-7; 7 nucleotides align to TRBD2. CDR1 MNHEY and CDR2 SMNVEV come from the germline V gene (reference sequence). There are 15 residues in the CDR3. J lost 0 bases, V lost 8 bases, and 10 bases had no gene match. In DNA form, the CDR3 reads TGTGCCAGCGCTCGTTTAGCGGGTTCCTCCTACGAGCAGTACTTC. Translated: CASARLAGSSYEQYF.

The CDR3 coding sequence is TGTGCCAGCAGTAGCTACCAGGACAGCAGTTATGGCTACACCTTC. Protein: CASSSYQDSSYGYTF. The chain employs TRBV28 and TRBJ1-2; D perhaps matches TRBD1 (6 bases). The germline V gene encodes CDR1 MDHEN and CDR2 SYDVKM. The CDR3 contains 15 residues. Trimming took 5 bases from V and 5 from J, leaving 18 bases between them.

This chain connects TRBV7-9 to TRBJ2-2; 7 bases fit TRBD2. Per germline, CDR1 SEHNR and CDR2 FQNEAQ (reference sequence). The length of the CDR3 is 16 residues. V lost 3 bases, J lost 5 bases, and 9 bases stayed unmatched. CDR3 amino acids: CASSFLSGGWTGELFF. As DNA, the CDR3 is TGTGCCAGCAGCTTTCTTTCGGGAGGTTGGACCGGGGAGCTGTTTTTT.

The J gene is TRBJ1-5, the V gene TRBV4-1; no reliable D call. CDR3 length: 13 residues. V was clipped by 4 bases and J by 7 bases, with 11 bases between them. Germline CDR1 MGHRA, CDR2 YSYEKL. CDR3: CASSRTLGQPQHF. DNA of the CDR3: TGCGCCAGCAGCCGGACCCTTGGGCAGCCCCAGCATTTT.

This clone was detected once. Other DNA sequences from this sample encode an identical CDR3 as well. The chain is built from TRBV5-1 and TRBJ1-5; D unresolved. Trimming cost V 0 bases and J 0 bases, with 7 bases left between them. Germline CDR1 is SGHRS and CDR2 is YFSETQ. The CDR3 is 15 residues long. As DNA, the CDR3 is TGCGCCAGCAGCTTGGCAGGCAGTAGCAATCAGCCCCAGCATTTT. Translation gives CASSLAGSSNQPQHF. Using reference TRBV5-1 and TRBJ1-5 for the parts outside the CDR3, the full variable domain is KAGVTQTPRYLIKTRGQQVTLSCSPISGHRSVSWYQQTPGQGLQFLFEYFSETQRNKGNFPGRFSGRQFSNSRSEMNVSTLELGDSALYLCASSLAGSSNQPQHFGDGTRLSIL.

The rearrangement joins TRBV9 to TRBJ2-1; no firm D call. Trimming took 2 bases from V and 6 from J, leaving 9 bases between them. The CDR3 is 13 amino acids. The germline gives CDR1 SGDLS, CDR2 YYNGEE. The CDR3 region is CASSVVSPNEQFF. The CDR3, as DNA: TGTGCCAGCAGCGTTGTCTCTCCCAATGAGCAGTTCTTC. Full variable domain (missing parts from reference TRBV9 and TRBJ2-1): DSGVTQTPKHLITATGQRVTLRCSPRSGDLSVYWYQQSLDQGLQFLIQYYNGEERAKGNILERFSAQQFPDLHSELNLSSLELGDSALYFCASSVVSPNEQFFGPGTRLTVL.

With regard to this clone: The same CDR3 is also encoded by other DNA sequences in this sample. V is TRBV5-1 and J is TRBJ2-2; no definite D call. V lost 4 bases, J lost 2 bases, and 12 bases lay in between. Germline V CDR1 and CDR2: SGHRS, YFSETQ. This CDR3 is built from 15 residues. This CDR3 reads CASSRDRPNTGELFF. The DNA for the CDR3 is TGCGCCAGCAGCCGCGATCGACCAAACACCGGGGAGCTGTTTTTT. Full variable domain (outside the CDR3, taken from reference TRBV5-1 and TRBJ2-2): KAGVTQTPRYLIKTRGQQVTLSCSPISGHRSVSWYQQTPGQGLQFLFEYFSETQRNKGNFPGRFSGRQFSNSRSEMNVSTLELGDSALYLCASSRDRPNTGELFFGEGSRLTVL.

Here the CDR3 reads CASSPQRDPYEQYF. The DNA of the CDR3 is TGTGCCAGCTCACCACAACGAGATCCCTACGAGCAGTACTTC. The chain combines TRBV18 with TRBJ2-7, with D hard to call. V was clipped by 1 base and J by 2 bases, with 9 bases between them. The CDR3 covers 14 residues. Germline V gene lookup returns CDR1 KGHSH and CDR2 LQKENI.